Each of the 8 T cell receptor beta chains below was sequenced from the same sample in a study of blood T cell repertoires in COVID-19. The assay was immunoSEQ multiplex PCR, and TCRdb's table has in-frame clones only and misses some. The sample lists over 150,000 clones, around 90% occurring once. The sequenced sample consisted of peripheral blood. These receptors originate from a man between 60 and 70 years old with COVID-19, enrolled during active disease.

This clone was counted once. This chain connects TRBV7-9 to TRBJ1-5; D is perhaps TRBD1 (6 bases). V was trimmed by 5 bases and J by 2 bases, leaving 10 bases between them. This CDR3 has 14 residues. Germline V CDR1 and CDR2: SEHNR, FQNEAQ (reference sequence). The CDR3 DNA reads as TGTGCCAGCAGCCCAGGGGACCGCAATCAGCCCCAGCATTTT. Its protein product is CASSPGDRNQPQHF. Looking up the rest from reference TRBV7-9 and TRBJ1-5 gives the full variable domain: DTGVSQNPRHKITKRGQNVTFRCDPISEHNRLYWYRQTLGQGPEFLTYFQNEAQLEKSRLLSDRFSAERPKGSFSTLEIQRTEQGDSAMYLCASSPGDRNQPQHFGDGTRLSIL.

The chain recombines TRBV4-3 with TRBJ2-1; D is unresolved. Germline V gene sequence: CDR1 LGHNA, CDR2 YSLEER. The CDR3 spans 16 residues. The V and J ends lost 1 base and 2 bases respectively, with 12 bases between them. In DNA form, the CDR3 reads TGCGCCAGCAGCCAAGGGGCTCCGACCACCTACAATGAGCAGTTCTTC. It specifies CASSQGAPTTYNEQFF.

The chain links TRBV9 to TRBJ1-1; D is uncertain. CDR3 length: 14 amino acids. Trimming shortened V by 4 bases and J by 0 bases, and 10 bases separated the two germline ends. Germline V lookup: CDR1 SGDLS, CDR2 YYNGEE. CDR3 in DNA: TGTGCCAGCAGCCCCCACAATATGAACACTGAAGCTTTCTTT. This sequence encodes CASSPHNMNTEAFF.

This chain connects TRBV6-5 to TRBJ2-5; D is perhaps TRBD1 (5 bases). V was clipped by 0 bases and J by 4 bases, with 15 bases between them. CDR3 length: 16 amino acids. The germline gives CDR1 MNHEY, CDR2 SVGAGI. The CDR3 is CASSYSKGRGGETQYF. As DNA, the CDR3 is TGTGCCAGCAGTTACTCGAAGGGGCGAGGTGGAGAGACCCAGTACTTC.

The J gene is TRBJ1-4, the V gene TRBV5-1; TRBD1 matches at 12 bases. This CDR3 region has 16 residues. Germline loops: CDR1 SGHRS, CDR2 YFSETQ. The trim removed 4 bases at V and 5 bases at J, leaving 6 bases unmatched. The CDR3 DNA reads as TGCGCCAGCAGCGCGGGACAGGGGGCGTTGAATGAAAAACTGTTTTTT. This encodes CASSAGQGALNEKLFF.

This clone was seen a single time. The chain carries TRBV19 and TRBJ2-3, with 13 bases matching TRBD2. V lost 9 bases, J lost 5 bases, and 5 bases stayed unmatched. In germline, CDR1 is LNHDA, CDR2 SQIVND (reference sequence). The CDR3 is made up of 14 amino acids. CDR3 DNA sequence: TGTGCCAGCGGACTAGCGGGAGTGATAGATACGCAGTATTTT. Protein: CASGLAGVIDTQYF.

The chain's CDR3 is CASSLADRTSNYGYTF. The CDR3 coding sequence is TGCGCCAGCAGCTTGGCCGACAGGACATCTAACTATGGCTACACCTTC. The chain has TRBV5-1 and TRBJ1-2, with D tentatively TRBD1 (6 bases). Germline V gives CDR1 SGHRS, CDR2 YFSETQ. This CDR3 has 16 amino acids. Deletions cut 0 bases from V and 0 bases from J, with 12 bases between.

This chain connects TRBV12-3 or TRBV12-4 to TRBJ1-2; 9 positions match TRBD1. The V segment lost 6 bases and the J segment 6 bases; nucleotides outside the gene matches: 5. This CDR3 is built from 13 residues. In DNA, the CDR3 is TGTGCCAGCAGCTTCGGACAGGGGAATGGCTACACCTTC. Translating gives CASSFGQGNGYTF.